This T cell receptor beta chain was captured by sequencing in a study of T-cell reconstitution after alpha-beta-depleted transplantation in children. Germline V gives CDR1 DFQATT, CDR2 SNEGSKA (reference sequence). CDR3 length equals 15 residues. V was clipped by 4 bases and J by 4 bases; unmatched bases: 8. This clonotype came up a few times. Its matching antigen is unknown. Library preparation (for TCRbeta) was performed with unique molecular identifiers. TCRdb fed the PCR reads into MiXCR, producing one record per CDR3 protein. Among about 640,000 distinct CDR3 sequences listed, over 10% were seen once. Study-level points and caveats: Diversity and T-cell counts at one year after transplant derived mostly from new T cells. Recipient T cells and thymic progenitors that survived gave rise to the high TCRbeta diversity observed at day 60 in some patients. Several hundred expanded graft clones reportedly gave rise to the alpha-beta T cells present about two months after transplant.

This receptor was obtained from a male patient aged 10 to 17 who had a stem cell transplant for acute myeloid leukemia, so the T cells may come from the graft donor. The V call is TRBV20-1, the J call TRBJ2-1; TRBD2 matches 9 bases. The source material was PBMCs, mostly from graft donor cells, sampled 360 days after TCRalphabeta/CD19-depleted stem cell transplant. The CDR3 nucleotides are TGCAGTGCTACCAAACCGGGACTAGCATACAATGAGCAGTTCTTC. Residues: CSATKPGLAYNEQFF.